The next 15 T cell receptor beta chains were all read from a single sample in a study of primary melanoma T cells and metastatic recurrence. Generated by immunoSEQ multiplex PCR, the TCRdb table keeps only in-frame clones and is missing some. The repertoire has some 1,300 clones, over 70% of them found once; the top ten carry 3.8%. The sample consisted of melanoma tumor tissue. The origin of the receptors is a human donor with melanoma.

The DNA of the CDR3 is TGTGCCAGCAGGGTCTGGACTAGCGGCGGGGAGCTGTTTTTT. As protein: CASRVWTSGGELFF. This sequence joins TRBV9 and TRBJ2-2, with 10 nucleotides matching TRBD2. From germline, CDR1 is SGDLS and CDR2 YYNGEE. The ends lost 5 bases at V and 7 bases at J; junction bases unmatched: 5. The CDR3 extends over 14 amino acids.

The chain links TRBV5-1 to TRBJ2-3; D is possibly TRBD2 (7 bases). Germline values: CDR1 SGHRS, CDR2 YFSETQ. V was trimmed by 6 bases and J by 3 bases, leaving 14 bases between them. This CDR3 region has 14 residues. CDR3 nucleotide sequence: TGCGCCAGCATCAGTGGGAGGGGGACAGATACGCAGTATTTT. Protein sequence: CASISGRGTDTQYF. Drawing the rest from reference TRBV5-1 and TRBJ2-3, the complete variable domain is KAGVTQTPRYLIKTRGQQVTLSCSPISGHRSVSWYQQTPGQGLQFLFEYFSETQRNKGNFPGRFSGRQFSNSRSEMNVSTLELGDSALYLCASISGRGTDTQYFGPGTRLTVL.

In this sample, this clone turned up once. This sequence joins TRBV12-5 and TRBJ2-1; 9 positions agree with TRBD1. The CDR3 is 14 amino acids. The germline CDR1 and CDR2 sequences are LGHNT and FRNRAP. Here the CDR3 reads CATMPGQGYNEQFF. Written as DNA, the CDR3 is TGTGCCACTATGCCGGGACAGGGATACAATGAGCAGTTCTTC.

The V and J genes are TRBV30 and TRBJ2-3; the D call may be TRBD1 or TRBD2 (5 bases each). This CDR3 contains 13 residues. Trimming pared 8 bases from V and 10 bases from J, leaving 22 bases between. Germline-derived CDR1 and CDR2 are GTSNPN and SVGIG (reference sequence). CDR3 DNA sequence: TGTGCCGGGGCGTGGGACGCTGCAAAGTCGCAGTATTTT. This sequence encodes CAGAWDAAKSQYF.

The chain couples TRBV4-1 to TRBJ2-3; 9 bases match TRBD2. CDR1 and CDR2 (germline): MGHRA, YSYEKL. The CDR3 has 17 residues. V was pared by 0 bases and J by 5 bases, with 9 bases of the junction left unmatched. In DNA, the CDR3 is TGCGCCAGCAGCCAAGATGGGCGGGAGGGATACATAGATACGCAGTATTTT. Amino acid sequence: CASSQDGREGYIDTQYF.

By share, this clone ranks as large. The chain has TRBV19 and TRBJ2-1, with TRBD2 identical over 8 bases. CDR1 and CDR2 from the germline V gene are LNHDA and SQIVND (reference sequence). Trimming cost V 7 bases and J 8 bases; bases outside gene matches: 7. The CDR3 extends over 13 amino acids. CDR3 region: CASNSGVWDEQFF. The CDR3 DNA follows: TGTGCCAGTAATAGCGGGGTTTGGGATGAGCAGTTCTTC.

The V and J genes are TRBV6-8 and TRBJ2-7; D may be TRBD1 (5 bases). Between the trimmed V and J ends, which lost 5 bases and 5 bases, there was a span of 16 bases. The germline CDR1 and CDR2 sequences are MNHGY and SAAAGT. This CDR3 is 14 amino acids long. DNA of the CDR3: TGTGCCAGCAGTCATACAACAGGCCGCCACGAGCAGTACGTC. This gives the protein CASSHTTGRHEQYV.

With respect to this clone: At one boundary the junction diverges from the germline segment, which might be a read error. J is TRBJ2-7 and V is TRBV12-5, with 7 positions matching TRBD1. The length of the CDR3 is 13 residues. Germline loops: CDR1 LGHNT, CDR2 FRNRAP. The CDR3 DNA follows: TGTGCCAGTGGCCGGGACAGAATATTCGAGCAGTACTTC. Translated: CASGRDRIFEQYF. Complete variable domain (other parts from reference TRBV12-5 and TRBJ2-7): DARVTQTPRHKVTEMGQEVTMRCQPILGHNTVFWYRQTMMQGLELLAYFRNRAPLDDSGMPKDRFSAEMPDATLATLKIQPSEPRDSAVYFCASGRDRIFEQYFGPGTRLTVT.

The J gene is TRBJ2-1, the V gene TRBV18; 13 bases are shared with TRBD2. Germline trimming cut 1 base from V and 7 bases from J; bases unmatched to any gene: 1. Germline CDR1 and CDR2: KGHSH and LQKENI. This CDR3 is built from 15 residues. CDR3 in amino acids: CASSPRTSGRNEQFF. CDR3 nucleotide sequence: TGTGCCAGCTCACCACGGACTAGCGGGAGAAATGAGCAGTTCTTC. Looking up the rest from reference TRBV18 and TRBJ2-1 gives the full variable domain: NAGVMQNPRHLVRRRGQEARLRCSPMKGHSHVYWYRQLPEEGLKFMVYLQKENIIDESGMPKERFSAEFPKEGPSILRIQQVVRGDSAAYFCASSPRTSGRNEQFFGPGTRLTVL.

The chain couples TRBV15 to TRBJ2-6, with D perhaps TRBD1 (6 bases). Trimming pared 8 bases from V and 0 bases from J, leaving 17 bases between. The CDR3 extends over 17 amino acids. Looked up from germline, CDR1 is LNHNV and CDR2 is YYDKDF (reference sequence). The CDR3 is CATEKGVAGSGANVLTF. The DNA of the CDR3 is TGTGCCACCGAGAAGGGGGTCGCCGGCTCTGGGGCCAACGTCCTGACTTTC.

This chain uses TRBV6-8 with TRBJ2-5; the D gene is possibly TRBD2 (5 bases). Trimming removed 5 bases at V and 1 base at J, with 14 bases between. CDR1 MNHGY and CDR2 SAAAGT come from the germline V gene. This CDR3 has 15 residues. The CDR3 coding sequence is TGTGCCAGCAGTGTCAACAAACTAGTCCAAGAGACCCAGTACTTC. Its translation: CASSVNKLVQETQYF.

The J gene is TRBJ1-4, the V gene TRBV18; a possible D gene is TRBD1 (5 bases). Germline CDR1 and CDR2: KGHSH and LQKENI. The V end was cut by 3 bases, the J end by 0 bases, with 11 bases between. CDR3 length: 16 residues. The CDR3 DNA reads TGTGCCAGCTCACCGACAGCATTTGCAACTAATGAAAAACTGTTTTTT. It is translated as CASSPTAFATNEKLFF.

The CDR3 region is CASSFGAGGSTNEKLFF. CDR3 DNA sequence: TGTGCCAGCAGCTTTGGGGCAGGGGGCAGTACTAATGAAAAACTGTTTTTT. The chain employs TRBV12-1 and TRBJ1-4; no DNA check was done on the table's D call, TRBD1. TRBV12-1 is given as a pseudogene. The length of the CDR3 is 17 residues.

The chain links TRBV1 to TRBJ2-3; the DNA was not compared with TRBD2, the D call given in the table. TRBV1 constitutes a pseudogene. The CDR3 covers 12 residues. CDR3 in amino acids: CASSQLVTTQYF. DNA for the CDR3: TGCGCCAGCAGCCAACTAGTTACCACGCAGTATTTT.

The chain has TRBV19 and TRBJ1-2; D remains unclear. Germline CDR1 is LNHDA and CDR2 is SQIVND (reference sequence). This CDR3 region has 11 residues. Deletions cut 5 bases from V and 0 bases from J, with 1 base between. CDR3 sequence: CASSPNYGYTF. CDR3 nucleotide sequence: TGTGCCAGTAGTCCTAACTATGGCTACACCTTC.